Sequencing of this TCR beta chain was carried out in a study of monozygotic twins with inflammatory bowel disease. The unique tags termed UMIs, each holding a 6-nucleotide sample barcode, were added by means of template switching. Each CDR3 protein gets one entry in TCRdb, which reprocessed the 5' RACE reads and gives no DNA. The listing records 300,000 to 350,000 distinct CDR3 sequences. The CDR3 loop spans 15 amino acids. CDR1 and CDR2 from the germline V gene are SGHTA and FQGNSA. The receptor was isolated from a human donor with ulcerative colitis or Crohn's disease, or a healthy co-twin of an affected twin (not recorded which). The sample consisted of blood. The rearrangement joins TRBV7-2 to TRBJ2-1; the D call of TRBD1 rests on TCRdb alone, since no DNA is present to check it. The CDR3 protein is CASSSDRGGFNEQFF.